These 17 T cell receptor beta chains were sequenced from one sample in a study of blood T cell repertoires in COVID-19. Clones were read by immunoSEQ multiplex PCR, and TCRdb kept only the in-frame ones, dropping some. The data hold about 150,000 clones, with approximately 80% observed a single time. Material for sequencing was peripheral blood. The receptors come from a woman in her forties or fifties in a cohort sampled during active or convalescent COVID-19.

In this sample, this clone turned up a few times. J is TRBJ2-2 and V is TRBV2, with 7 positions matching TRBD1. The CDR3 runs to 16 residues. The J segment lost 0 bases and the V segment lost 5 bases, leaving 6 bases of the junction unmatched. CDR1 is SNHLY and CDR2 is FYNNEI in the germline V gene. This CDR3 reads CASSLYGTANTGELFF. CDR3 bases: TGTGCCAGCAGTCTCTACGGGACAGCGAACACCGGGGAGCTGTTTTTT.

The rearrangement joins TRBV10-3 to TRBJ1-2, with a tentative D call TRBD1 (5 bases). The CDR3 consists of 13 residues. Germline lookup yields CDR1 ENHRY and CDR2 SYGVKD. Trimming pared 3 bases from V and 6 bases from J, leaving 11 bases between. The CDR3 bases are TGTGCCATCAGTGAATTAGGGGTTGATGGCTACACCTTC. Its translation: CAISELGVDGYTF.

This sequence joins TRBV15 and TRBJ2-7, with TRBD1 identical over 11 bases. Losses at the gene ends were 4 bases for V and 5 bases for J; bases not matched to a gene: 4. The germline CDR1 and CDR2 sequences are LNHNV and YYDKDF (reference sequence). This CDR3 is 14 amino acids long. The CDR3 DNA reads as TGTGCCACCAGCAAGGGACAGGGGGGCCACGAGCAGTACTTC. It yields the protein CATSKGQGGHEQYF.

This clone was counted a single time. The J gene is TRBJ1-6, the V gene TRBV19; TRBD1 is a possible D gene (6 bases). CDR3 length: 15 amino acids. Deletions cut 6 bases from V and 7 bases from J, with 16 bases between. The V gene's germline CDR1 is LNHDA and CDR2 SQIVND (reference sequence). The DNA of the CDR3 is TGTGCCAGTAGAAGGACAGCCGAACCCAATTCACCCCTCCACTTT. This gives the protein CASRRTAEPNSPLHF.

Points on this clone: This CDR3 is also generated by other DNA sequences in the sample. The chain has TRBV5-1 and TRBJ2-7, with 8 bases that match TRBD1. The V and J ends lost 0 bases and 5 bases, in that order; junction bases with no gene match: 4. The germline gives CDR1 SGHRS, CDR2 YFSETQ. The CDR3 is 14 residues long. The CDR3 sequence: CASSLGTGSDEQYF. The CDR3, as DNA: TGCGCCAGCAGCTTGGGGACAGGGTCGGACGAGCAGTACTTC.

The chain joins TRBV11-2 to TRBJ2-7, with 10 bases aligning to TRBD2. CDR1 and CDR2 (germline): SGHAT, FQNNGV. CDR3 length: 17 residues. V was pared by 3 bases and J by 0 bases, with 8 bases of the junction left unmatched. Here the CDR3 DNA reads TGTGCCAGCAGCTTTCGGCTAGCGGGGGTGAGCTCCTACGAGCAGTACTTC. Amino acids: CASSFRLAGVSSYEQYF.

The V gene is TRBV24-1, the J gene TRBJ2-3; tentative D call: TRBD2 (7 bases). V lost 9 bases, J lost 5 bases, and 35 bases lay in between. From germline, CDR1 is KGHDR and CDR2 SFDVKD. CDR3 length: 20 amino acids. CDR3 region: CATLIAARWGGAFYGDTQYF. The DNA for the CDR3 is TGTGCCACCCTCATAGCAGCGCGGTGGGGGGGGGCCTTCTATGGAGATACGCAGTATTTT.

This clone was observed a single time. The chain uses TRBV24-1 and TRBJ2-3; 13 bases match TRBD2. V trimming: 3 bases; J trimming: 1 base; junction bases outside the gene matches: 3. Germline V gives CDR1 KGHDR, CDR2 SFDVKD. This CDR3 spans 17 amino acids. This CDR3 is CATSDPGLAGGTDTQYF. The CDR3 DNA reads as TGTGCCACCAGTGATCCAGGACTAGCGGGGGGCACAGATACGCAGTATTTT.

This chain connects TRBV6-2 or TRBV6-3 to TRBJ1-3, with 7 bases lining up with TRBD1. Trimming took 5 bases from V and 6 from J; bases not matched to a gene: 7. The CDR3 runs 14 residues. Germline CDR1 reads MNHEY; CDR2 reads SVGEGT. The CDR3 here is CASSPQGIQNTIYF. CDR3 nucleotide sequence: TGTGCCAGCAGTCCACAGGGGATCCAAAACACCATATATTTT.

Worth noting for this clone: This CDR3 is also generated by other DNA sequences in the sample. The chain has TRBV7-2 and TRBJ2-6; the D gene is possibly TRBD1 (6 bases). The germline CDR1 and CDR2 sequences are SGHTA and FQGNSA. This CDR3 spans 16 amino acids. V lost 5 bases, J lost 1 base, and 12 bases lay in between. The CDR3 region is CASSLSTGSGANVLTF. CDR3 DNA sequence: TGTGCCAGCAGCCTCAGCACAGGGTCTGGGGCCAACGTCCTGACTTTC. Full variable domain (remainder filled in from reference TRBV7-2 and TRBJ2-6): GAGVSQSPSNKVTEKGKDVELRCDPISGHTALYWYRQSLGQGLEFLIYFQGNSAPDKSGLPSDRFSAERTGGSVSTLTIQRTQQEDSAVYLCASSLSTGSGANVLTFGAGSRLTVL.

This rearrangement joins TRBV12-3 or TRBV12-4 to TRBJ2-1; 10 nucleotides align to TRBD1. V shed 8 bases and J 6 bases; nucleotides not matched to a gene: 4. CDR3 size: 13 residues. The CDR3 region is CASRGTGANEQFF. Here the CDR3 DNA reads TGTGCCAGCCGAGGGACAGGGGCCAATGAGCAGTTCTTC.

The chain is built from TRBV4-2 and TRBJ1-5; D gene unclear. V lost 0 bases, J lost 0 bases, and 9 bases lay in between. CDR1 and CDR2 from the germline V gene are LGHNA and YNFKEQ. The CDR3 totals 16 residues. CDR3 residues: CASSQEGRGSNQPQHF. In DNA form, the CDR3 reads TGTGCCAGCAGCCAAGAAGGACGGGGTAGCAATCAGCCCCAGCATTTT.

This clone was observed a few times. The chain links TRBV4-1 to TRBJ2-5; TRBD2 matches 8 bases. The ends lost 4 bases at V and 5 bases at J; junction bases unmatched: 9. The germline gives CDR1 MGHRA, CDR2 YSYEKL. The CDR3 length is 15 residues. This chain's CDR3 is CASSLPGGARETQYF. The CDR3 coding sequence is TGCGCCAGCAGCCTGCCGGGGGGGGCCCGGGAGACCCAGTACTTC.

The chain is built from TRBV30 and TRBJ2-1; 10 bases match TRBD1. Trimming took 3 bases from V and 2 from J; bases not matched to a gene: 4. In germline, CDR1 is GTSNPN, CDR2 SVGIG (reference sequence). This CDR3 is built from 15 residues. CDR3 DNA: TGTGCCTGGAGCACCGGGACAGGGGCCTACAATGAGCAGTTCTTC. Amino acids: CAWSTGTGAYNEQFF.

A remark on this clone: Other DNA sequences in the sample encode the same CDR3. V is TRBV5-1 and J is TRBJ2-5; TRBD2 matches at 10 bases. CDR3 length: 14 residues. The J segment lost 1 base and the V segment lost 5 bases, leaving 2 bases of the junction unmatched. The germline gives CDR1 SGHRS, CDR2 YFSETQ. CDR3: CASRAGGFQETQYF. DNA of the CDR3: TGCGCCAGCAGAGCGGGGGGGTTCCAAGAGACCCAGTACTTC.

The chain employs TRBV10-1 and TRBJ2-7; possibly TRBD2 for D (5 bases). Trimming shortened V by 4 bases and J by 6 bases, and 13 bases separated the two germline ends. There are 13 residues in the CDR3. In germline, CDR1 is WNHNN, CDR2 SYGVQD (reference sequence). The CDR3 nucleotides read TGCGCCAGCAGTGGCCCCGAGGGTTCCGAGCAGTACTTC. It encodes CASSGPEGSEQYF.

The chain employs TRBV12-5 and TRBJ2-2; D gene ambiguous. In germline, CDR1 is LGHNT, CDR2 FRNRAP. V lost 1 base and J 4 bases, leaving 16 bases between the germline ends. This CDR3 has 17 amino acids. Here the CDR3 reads CASGLAGFVQVTGELFF. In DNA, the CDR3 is TGTGCTAGTGGTTTGGCAGGCTTCGTACAAGTCACCGGGGAGCTGTTTTTT.